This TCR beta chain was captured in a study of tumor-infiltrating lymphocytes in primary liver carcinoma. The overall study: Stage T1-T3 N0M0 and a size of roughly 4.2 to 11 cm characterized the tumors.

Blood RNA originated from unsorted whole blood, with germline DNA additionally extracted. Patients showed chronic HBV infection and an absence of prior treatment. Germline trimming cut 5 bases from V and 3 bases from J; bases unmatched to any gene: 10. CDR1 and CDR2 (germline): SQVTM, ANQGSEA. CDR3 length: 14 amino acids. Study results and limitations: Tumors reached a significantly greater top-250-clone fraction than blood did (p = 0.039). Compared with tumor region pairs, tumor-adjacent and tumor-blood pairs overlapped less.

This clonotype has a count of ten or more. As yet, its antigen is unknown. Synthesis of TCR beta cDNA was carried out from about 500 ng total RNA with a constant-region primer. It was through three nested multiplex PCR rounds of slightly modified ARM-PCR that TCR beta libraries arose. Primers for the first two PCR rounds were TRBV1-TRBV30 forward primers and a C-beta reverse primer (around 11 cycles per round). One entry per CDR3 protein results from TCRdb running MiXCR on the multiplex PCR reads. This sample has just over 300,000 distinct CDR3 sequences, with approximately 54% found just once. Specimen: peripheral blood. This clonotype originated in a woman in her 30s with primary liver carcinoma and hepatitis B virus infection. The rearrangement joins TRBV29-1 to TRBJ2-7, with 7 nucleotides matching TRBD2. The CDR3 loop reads CSVSPGLAGYEQYF. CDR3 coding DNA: TGCAGCGTTAGCCCCGGGTTAGCGGGCTACGAGCAGTACTTC.